Below are 27 T cell receptor beta chains sequenced from a single sample in a study of cytomegalovirus exposure and HLA in healthy donors. PCR was performed using 60 Vbeta and 13 Jbeta primers. Some clones are missing from TCRdb's copy, which holds only in-frame ones; the method was immunoSEQ multiplex PCR. The data hold approximately 260,000 clones, with 84% observed a single time. Sample: PBMCs. The receptors originated from a woman aged 40 to 55 in good health and CMV-seropositive.

The rearrangement joins TRBV19 to TRBJ2-7, with 15 bases matching TRBD2. Germline V lookup: CDR1 LNHDA, CDR2 SQIVND (reference sequence). After removal of 11 bases from V and 6 bases from J, the junction contained 11 bases not matched to a gene. The CDR3 contains 15 residues. This CDR3 reads CASTGTSGRRSEQYF. In nucleotides, the CDR3 is TGTGCCTCCACCGGGACTAGCGGGAGGAGAAGCGAGCAGTACTTC.

The V gene is TRBV27, the J gene TRBJ1-5; D gene uncertain. With 2 bases removed from V and 3 bases from J, the gap between germline ends came to 5 bases. CDR1 is MNHEY and CDR2 is SMNVEV in the germline V gene (reference sequence). This CDR3 region has 13 residues. CDR3 nucleotides: TGTGCCAGCAGTTTACAGTCCAATCAGCCCCAGCATTTT. Residues: CASSLQSNQPQHF.

The chain carries TRBV15 and TRBJ1-1; D unresolved. CDR1 and CDR2 (germline): LNHNV, YYDKDF (reference sequence). V lost 5 bases, J lost 1 base, and 8 bases lay in between. This CDR3 spans 13 amino acids. CDR3 in amino acids: CATSERRNTEAFF. The DNA for the CDR3 is TGTGCCACCAGCGAAAGGAGGAACACTGAAGCTTTCTTT.

The rearrangement uses TRBV25-1 and TRBJ2-3; 8 bases match TRBD1. The CDR3 is 13 residues long. Germline V gene sequence: CDR1 MGHDK, CDR2 SYGVNS. Losses at the gene ends were 1 base for V and 9 bases for J; bases not matched to a gene: 3. In DNA form, the CDR3 reads TGTGCCAGCAGTGAATGGGACAGGCTGACGCAGTATTTT. Protein: CASSEWDRLTQYF.

This clone was counted once. The gene calls are TRBV19 and TRBJ2-7; D is perhaps TRBD1 (5 bases). Germline loops: CDR1 LNHDA, CDR2 SQIVND (reference sequence). V was trimmed by 6 bases and J by 0 bases, leaving 18 bases between them. This CDR3 region has 16 residues. The CDR3 coding sequence is TGTGCCAGTAGCGAATCCTGGGGCCAGAGCTCCTACGAGCAGTACTTC. The encoded protein is CASSESWGQSSYEQYF.

This chain uses TRBV6-5 with TRBJ2-1, with a possible D match to TRBD1 (5 bases). The CDR3 contains 15 residues. Trimming stripped 0 bases from V and 9 bases from J, with 15 bases between. CDR1 is MNHEY, CDR2 SVGAGI, per germline. Written as DNA, the CDR3 is TGTGCCAGCAGTTACTCGACCCAGGGTATCGGTGAGCAGTTCTTC. Translation: CASSYSTQGIGEQFF.

V and J are TRBV28 and TRBJ2-4; 11 bases are a match to TRBD2. The germline V gene encodes CDR1 MDHEN and CDR2 SYDVKM. The CDR3 spans 16 residues. V lost 4 bases, J lost 2 bases, and 4 bases stayed unmatched. CDR3 nucleotide sequence: TGTGCCAGCAGTTCGGGGACTAGCGGATCCAAAAACATTCAGTACTTC. Its translation is CASSSGTSGSKNIQYF.

With regard to this clone: One end of the junction fails to match germline, which may point to a read error. The genes are TRBV6-5 and TRBJ2-1, with 14 bases aligning to TRBD2. Germline CDR1 is MNHEY and CDR2 is SVGAGI. This CDR3 is built from 16 residues. CDR3 region: CASRYFGTSGSGEQFF. The DNA for the CDR3 is TGTGCCAGCAGATACTTCGGGACTAGCGGGAGCGGTGAGCAGTTCTTC.

The CDR3 bases are TGTGCCAGCAGCATCATTAACAACAATGAGCAGTTCTTC. Amino acids: CASSIINNNEQFF. The rearrangement joins TRBV28 to TRBJ2-1; no firm D call. Germline V CDR1 and CDR2: MDHEN, SYDVKM. The length of the CDR3 is 13 residues. With 6 bases removed from V and 5 bases from J, the gap between germline ends came to 11 bases.

The genes are TRBV6-5 and TRBJ1-1; 10 positions agree with TRBD1. J lost 6 bases, V lost 2 bases, and 3 bases had no gene match. CDR1 is MNHEY and CDR2 is SVGAGI in the germline V gene. CDR3 length: 14 residues. The CDR3 sequence is CASSYQGTGAEAFF. The CDR3 bases are TGTGCCAGCAGTTACCAGGGGACAGGGGCTGAAGCTTTCTTT.

The V and J genes are TRBV5-1 and TRBJ2-3, with D possibly matching TRBD2 (6 bases). This CDR3 has 15 residues. Trimming cost V 0 bases and J 0 bases, with 8 bases left between them. CDR1 is SGHRS and CDR2 is YFSETQ in the germline V gene. The CDR3 DNA follows: TGCGCCAGCAGCTTGGCAGGACTAAGCACAGATACGCAGTATTTT. This encodes CASSLAGLSTDTQYF.

The chain has TRBV9 and TRBJ1-4; 8 bases line up with TRBD1. Germline trimming cut 3 bases from V and 4 bases from J; bases unmatched to any gene: 5. CDR3 length: 15 amino acids. CDR1 is SGDLS and CDR2 is YYNGEE in the germline V gene. CDR3 bases: TGTGCCAGCAGCGGAGACAGGGGTTTTAATGAAAAACTGTTTTTT. Translating gives CASSGDRGFNEKLFF.

V usage is TRBV5-6 and J usage is TRBJ2-7; no clear D gene. Looked up from germline, CDR1 is SGHDT and CDR2 is YYEEEE. The CDR3 length is 13 residues. V was trimmed by 4 bases and J by 3 bases, leaving 11 bases between them. The CDR3 DNA reads TGTGCCAGCAGCGCCGGGTTAGGCTACGAGCAGTACTTC. Protein product: CASSAGLGYEQYF. Drawing the rest from reference TRBV5-6 and TRBJ2-7, the complete variable domain is DAGVTQSPTHLIKTRGQQVTLRCSPKSGHDTVSWYQQALGQGPQFIFQYYEEEERQRGNFPDRFSGHQFPNYSSELNVNALLLGDSALYLCASSAGLGYEQYFGPGTRLTVT.

This clone came up once. The chain links TRBV7-9 to TRBJ1-4, with TRBD1 matching 7 bases. CDR3 length equals 15 residues. The J segment lost 8 bases and the V segment lost 5 bases, leaving 11 bases of the junction unmatched. Looked up from germline, CDR1 is SEHNR and CDR2 is FQNEAQ (reference sequence). In nucleotides, the CDR3 is TGTGCCAGCAGCCCTGGGGGACAGATGCGAGAAAAACTGTTTTTT. Amino acids: CASSPGGQMREKLFF.

This chain connects TRBV11-3 to TRBJ2-7; unclear D gene. This CDR3 contains 14 residues. V lost 1 base to trimming and J lost 3 bases, with 10 bases between them. In germline, CDR1 is SGHNT, CDR2 YENEEA. The CDR3 DNA is TGTGCCAGCAGCTTAGTCGACTCGTACTACGAGCAGTACTTC. Its protein is CASSLVDSYYEQYF.

V and J are TRBV27 and TRBJ1-1, with a weak D call TRBD1 (5 bases). CDR3 length: 16 residues. Germline V gives CDR1 MNHEY, CDR2 SMNVEV (reference sequence). V was trimmed by 1 base and J by 5 bases, leaving 17 bases between them. This chain's CDR3 is CASSLFSEGWGTEAFF. Written as DNA, the CDR3 is TGTGCCAGCAGTTTATTCTCGGAGGGGTGGGGGACTGAAGCTTTCTTT.

The chain couples TRBV19 to TRBJ2-2, with D possibly being TRBD2 (5 bases). Germline V CDR1 and CDR2: LNHDA, SQIVND (reference sequence). The length of the CDR3 is 14 residues. The V gene lost 3 bases and the J gene lost 1 base, with 6 bases spanning the gap. The chain's CDR3 is CASSMGRNTGELFF. The CDR3 coding sequence is TGTGCCAGTAGTATGGGGAGGAACACCGGGGAGCTGTTTTTT.

This chain's CDR3 is CASSYHRTGDQPQHF. The CDR3, as DNA: TGCGCCAGCAGCTACCATCGGACAGGGGACCAGCCCCAGCATTTT. The V gene is TRBV4-3, the J gene TRBJ1-5; 9 positions agree with TRBD1. Germline V gives CDR1 LGHNA, CDR2 YSLEER. The J segment lost 7 bases and the V segment lost 5 bases, leaving 9 bases of the junction unmatched. The CDR3 consists of 15 residues.

A note on this clone: The junction differs from germline at one of its ends, possibly a read error. V is TRBV28 and J is TRBJ2-6; 8 nucleotides align to TRBD1. CDR3 length equals 15 residues. The germline gives CDR1 MDHEN, CDR2 SYDVKM. The CDR3 DNA reads TGTGCCACAGGACAGGGCGCCTCTGGGGCCAACGGCCTGACTTTC. Amino acid sequence: CATGQGASGANGLTF.

For the CDR3, the DNA is TGTGCCAGCAGCCAAGGGGACAGGAACACCGGGGAGCTGTTTTTT. It translates to CASSQGDRNTGELFF. V and J are TRBV7-2 and TRBJ2-2; 7 nucleotides agree with TRBD1. V shed 5 bases, J shed 1 base, and the junction held 4 bases outside the gene matches. This CDR3 is built from 15 residues. In germline, CDR1 is SGHTA, CDR2 FQGNSA.

This clone was detected only once. The chain joins TRBV7-9 to TRBJ2-1; 8 bases agree with TRBD2. CDR1 SEHNR and CDR2 FQNEAQ come from the germline V gene (reference sequence). The CDR3 spans 15 residues. V lost 1 base to trimming and J lost 2 bases; unmatched junction nucleotides: 1. CDR3 residues: CASSLVAGPYNEQFF. CDR3 DNA: TGTGCCAGCAGCTTAGTAGCGGGACCCTACAATGAGCAGTTCTTC.

CDR3 DNA: TGTGCCAGCAGTGTGGCAGGGGGATCTGGGGCCAACGTCCTGACTTTC. Its protein is CASSVAGGSGANVLTF. The V gene is TRBV2, the J gene TRBJ2-6; 7 nucleotides agree with TRBD1. This CDR3 is built from 16 residues. V lost 4 bases to trimming and J lost 1 base; unmatched junction nucleotides: 4. From germline, CDR1 is SNHLY and CDR2 FYNNEI.

The J gene is TRBJ2-3, the V gene TRBV9; 9 bases map to TRBD2. Germline V gene sequence: CDR1 SGDLS, CDR2 YYNGEE. This CDR3 has 17 residues. The junction had 6 bases not matched to a gene; V was cut back by 0 bases and J by 1 base. The CDR3 DNA follows: TGTGCCAGCAGCGTAGGAGCGGGAGGTATAGGCACAGATACGCAGTATTTT. As protein: CASSVGAGGIGTDTQYF.

This clone has a handful of counts. The chain combines TRBV13 with TRBJ2-1, with D perhaps TRBD2 (5 bases). Trimming removed 6 bases from V and 0 bases from J, with 12 bases in between. The CDR3 runs to 15 residues. Germline CDR1 PRHDT, CDR2 FYEKMQ (reference sequence). Here the CDR3 DNA reads TGTGCCAGCAGGACGACTGGGAGCTCCTACAATGAGCAGTTCTTC. Protein product: CASRTTGSSYNEQFF.

The V call is TRBV11-2, the J call TRBJ2-3; D is possibly TRBD2 (5 bases). This CDR3 has 14 amino acids. The germline gives CDR1 SGHAT, CDR2 FQNNGV. The V end lost 3 bases, the J end lost 2 bases, and 9 bases lay between the germline ends. The CDR3 is CASSFGGYTDTQYF. In DNA form, the CDR3 reads TGTGCCAGCAGCTTTGGAGGATACACAGATACGCAGTATTTT.

The chain employs TRBV2 and TRBJ2-1; the D is unclear. The CDR3 loop spans 12 amino acids. Trimming removed 2 bases at V and 8 bases at J, with 7 bases between. Germline V gene lookup returns CDR1 SNHLY and CDR2 FYNNEI. The CDR3 protein is CASSEIVYEQFF. In DNA form, the CDR3 reads TGTGCCAGCAGTGAAATAGTCTATGAGCAGTTCTTC.

The chain links TRBV7-9 to TRBJ1-4, with 8 bases identical to TRBD1. The CDR3 loop spans 16 amino acids. V gave up 4 bases and J gave up 2 bases; unmatched junction bases: 6. The germline CDR1 and CDR2 sequences are SEHNR and FQNEAQ (reference sequence). DNA for the CDR3: TGTGCCAGCAGCTCCAGGGACAGGTTGACTAATGAAAAACTGTTTTTT. It is translated as CASSSRDRLTNEKLFF.